Below are 13 T cell receptor beta chains sequenced from a single sample in a study of blood T cell repertoires in COVID-19. Sequencing was performed with immunoSEQ multiplex PCR; in TCRdb, only in-frame clones are kept and a portion is missing. The data show under 150,000 clones, around four fifths seen once. What was sequenced was peripheral blood. The source is a man older than 75 with active or convalescent COVID-19.

The chain uses TRBV30 and TRBJ1-1; 7 bases map to TRBD1. V lost 3 bases, J lost 8 bases, and 15 bases stayed unmatched. Looked up from germline, CDR1 is GTSNPN and CDR2 is SVGIG (reference sequence). The CDR3 is made up of 15 amino acids. As DNA, the CDR3 is TGTGCCTGGAGCAGTACCACAGGGGCCGGGCGGGAAGCTTTCTTT. As protein: CAWSSTTGAGREAFF.

V usage is TRBV3-1 (or the pseudogene TRBV3-2) and J usage is TRBJ2-1, with D possibly matching TRBD2 (7 bases). CDR1 LGHDT and CDR2 YNNKEL come from the germline V gene (reference sequence). This CDR3 is built from 14 residues. V was shortened by 5 bases and J by 3 bases, with 11 bases between the two germline ends. The CDR3 is CASSRGGNYNEQFF. Written as DNA, the CDR3 is TGTGCCAGCAGCAGGGGGGGAAACTACAATGAGCAGTTCTTC.

This clone was picked up one time. The chain uses TRBV10-3 and TRBJ2-7, with a weak D call TRBD2 (6 bases). The V gene's germline CDR1 is ENHRY and CDR2 SYGVKD. V was clipped by 4 bases and J by 7 bases, with 11 bases between them. This CDR3 is built from 12 residues. CDR3 coding DNA: TGTGCCATCAGTGGCTGGGGGGAAGAGCAGTACTTC. Encoded protein: CAISGWGEEQYF.

Points on this clone: This sample includes further DNA sequences coding for the same CDR3. The V and J genes are TRBV7-2 and TRBJ2-7, with 11 bases identical to TRBD1. The CDR3 runs to 16 residues. The trim removed 1 base at V and 4 bases at J, leaving 6 bases unmatched. The germline CDR1 and CDR2 sequences are SGHTA and FQGNSA. DNA for the CDR3: TGTGCCAGCAGCTTAGGCTCCGGGACAGGGGGGTACGAGCAGTACTTC. Its translation is CASSLGSGTGGYEQYF.

The chain carries TRBV9 and TRBJ1-3; D is uncertain. This CDR3 region has 15 residues. The germline V gene encodes CDR1 SGDLS and CDR2 YYNGEE. With 0 bases removed from V and 0 bases from J, the gap between germline ends came to 7 bases. CDR3 loop: CASSVDGNSGNTIYF. In DNA form, the CDR3 reads TGTGCCAGCAGCGTAGACGGGAACTCTGGAAACACCATATATTTT.

Points on this clone: A read error may account for a junction end that differs from germline. The chain has TRBV5-8 and TRBJ1-2; D is uncertain. Germline CDR1 is SGHTS and CDR2 is YDEGEE. CDR3 length: 12 residues. CDR3 DNA sequence: TGTGCCAGCAGCTTGGCTAATTATGGCTACACCTTC. The encoded protein is CASSLANYGYTF. Full variable domain (outside the CDR3, taken from reference TRBV5-8 and TRBJ1-2): EAGVTQSPTHLIKTRGQQATLRCSPISGHTSVYWYQQALGLGLQFLLWYDEGEERNRGNFPPRFSGRQFPNYSSELNVNALELEDSALYLCASSLANYGYTFGSGTRLTVV.

V and J are TRBV11-3 and TRBJ1-1, with TRBD1 identical over 9 bases. In germline, CDR1 is SGHNT, CDR2 YENEEA. The J segment lost 3 bases and the V segment lost 5 bases, leaving 1 base of the junction unmatched. The length of the CDR3 is 13 residues. CDR3 DNA: TGTGCCAGCAGCCGACAGGGGGACACTGAAGCTTTCTTT. It translates to CASSRQGDTEAFF.

V and J are TRBV5-1 and TRBJ2-3; weak D call: TRBD2 (5 bases). Germline lookup yields CDR1 SGHRS and CDR2 YFSETQ. Trimming stripped 4 bases from V and 6 bases from J, with 15 bases between. The CDR3 totals 14 residues. DNA for the CDR3: TGCGCCAGCAGCCAAACTAGTCAACCCGATACGCAGTATTTT. It is translated as CASSQTSQPDTQYF.

This sequence joins TRBV5-1 and TRBJ1-5, with D maybe TRBD1 (5 bases). The CDR3 length is 15 residues. V lost 1 base to trimming and J lost 4 bases, with 12 bases between them. The germline CDR1 and CDR2 sequences are SGHRS and YFSETQ. The CDR3 coding sequence is TGCGCCAGCAGCTTGTTGGGCGGGGGGAATCAGCCCCAGCATTTT. Its protein is CASSLLGGGNQPQHF.

This clone came up once. The chain uses TRBV7-8 and TRBJ1-4; the D gene is possibly TRBD1 (6 bases). V lost 5 bases to trimming and J lost 4 bases, with 14 bases between them. The CDR3 contains 15 residues. CDR1 and CDR2 from the germline V gene are SGHVS and FQNEAQ. CDR3 sequence reads: CASSPSGGYNEKLFF. CDR3 nucleotide sequence: TGTGCCAGCAGCCCATCGGGGGGCTATAATGAAAAACTGTTTTTT.

The J gene is TRBJ2-7, the V gene TRBV12-5, with a possible D match to TRBD1 (6 bases). The CDR3 covers 15 residues. The germline V gene encodes CDR1 LGHNT and CDR2 FRNRAP. V was shortened by 0 bases and J by 2 bases, with 11 bases between the two germline ends. CDR3 nucleotide sequence: TGTGCTAGTGGTTTGGTGCAGGGGACCCCCTACGAGCAGTACTTC. This codes for CASGLVQGTPYEQYF.

V and J are TRBV11-3 and TRBJ1-1; TRBD1 is a possible D gene (6 bases). Trimming left V 4 bases short and J 3 bases short, with 12 bases between. CDR1 is SGHNT and CDR2 is YENEEA in the germline V gene. The CDR3 has 14 residues. In nucleotides, the CDR3 is TGTGCCAGCAGCTGGGGGGGCGTGGACACTGAAGCTTTCTTT. As protein: CASSWGGVDTEAFF.

The genes are TRBV4-3 and TRBJ1-2; D is perhaps TRBD1 (6 bases). Looked up from germline, CDR1 is LGHNA and CDR2 is YSLEER. The CDR3 runs to 15 residues. V shed 4 bases and J shed 7 bases, with 19 bases lying between them. Here the CDR3 reads CASSRKQGLEVGYTF. DNA of the CDR3: TGCGCCAGCAGCCGGAAACAGGGCTTGGAAGTTGGCTACACCTTC.